The subject of this entry is one T cell receptor (beta chain). Its antigen is as yet unknown. This sample is drawn from a study of blood T cells in healthy people across ages. Study outcomes and limitations: Observed TCR beta diversity per million T cells went down as age went up. This fall followed a roughly linear course with age. Versus aged donors, long-lived donors had higher diversity and more naive CD4+ cells. Total diversity from one million sequenced T cells was likely underestimated.

The authors ran a second PCR of about 6 to 12 cycles using a sample-barcoded 5' primer and a J-beta primer mix. Unique molecular identifiers of 12 random nucleotides labeled each cDNA. One entry per CDR3 protein results from TCRdb running MiXCR on the 5' RACE reads. The sample includes approximately 900,000 distinct CDR3 sequences, around 48% of them seen just once. Germline-derived CDR1 and CDR2 are DFQATT and SNEGSKA (reference sequence). With 5 bases clipped from V and 3 bases from J, the junction kept 4 bases outside the gene matches. The CDR3 contains 14 residues. The receptor comes from a man aged 25 to 45 in good health. Sequencing was done on a sample of blood. The J gene is TRBJ2-1, the V gene TRBV20-1; 10 bases agree with TRBD2. The CDR3 DNA sequence: TGCAGTGCTGAATTAGCGGGGGGCTACAATGAGCAGTTCTTC. This gives the protein CSAELAGGYNEQFF.